This TCR beta chain was identified in a study of blood T cell repertoires in COVID-19 (dated by TCRdb to 2020 to 2022). Context from the whole study: Collaborator samples came from the United States, Italy and Spain and covered acute and convalescent phases of COVID-19. The prospective study material was composed of cDNA or gDNA derived from T cells, B-cell-depleted T cells, or PBMCs. Deeply sampled blood TCRbeta repertoires from subjects exposed to, actively infected with, or recovered from COVID-19 were included in the dataset. A freely available public database, intended as a resource for researchers studying the immune response to SARS-CoV-2, is where the repertoires were released. Samples came from the ongoing ImmuneRACE study (first 160 participants) plus 1,254 subjects from 6 global collaborators. Sample metadata almost always included a de-identified subject ID, COVID-19 status, age in years and sex. Where HLA class I and class II types were available, the types were taken from metadata supplied by the sample provider, not from assay-based typing. The study at large found these results: How much clinical and demographic metadata was included differed by source and by participant, and the metadata was provided uncurated.

The immunoSEQ Assay, a bias-controlled multiplex PCR, was used to amplify TCRbeta CDR3 regions from genomic DNA. The authors' pipeline ran thus. The number of nucleated cells in each sample was estimated by amplification of reference gene primers within the assay. To quantify the absolute abundance of each unique TCRbeta CDR3 rearrangement, sequence reads were collapsed and filtered. For each sample, productive Simpson clonality was calculated as the square root of Simpson's diversity index across productive rearrangements. The immuneACCESS repertoire file appears here via TCRdb, limited to in-frame rearrangements. These files lack a portion of the clones; in checked studies, under half of the deficit traces to unresolved V genes, and the cause of the others is not known. V and J calls and clone size are given by that table; D and trimming were obtained from the DNA. The sample has about 59,000 clones on record, about 93% of them singletons. The ten largest clones take up 16% of the sample.

Each collaborating institution followed its own protocols to collect whole blood in K2EDTA tubes. For TCRbeta analysis, collaborators shipped samples in one of three forms: frozen whole blood, isolated PBMCs, or DNA extracted from either of those sample types. As to this clone: The target of this receptor is not known. Base qualities are missing; no much larger clone stands one base away.

The V and J ends are trimmed by 1 base and 5 bases, leaving 18 bases between them. The cysteine opens and the phenylalanine closes a CDR3 of 17 amino acids. Of all the DNA, just the CDR3 is kept, 51 bases in frame from base 1. CDR1 and CDR2 are drawn from the germline V gene (reference sequence): SEHNR, FQNEAQ. Sequenced sample: peripheral blood. The TCR was taken from an elderly man with acute or convalescent COVID-19. Rearrangement joined TRBV7-9 to TRBJ2-1; possibly the D gene is TRBD2, per 6 matching bases. The sequence in DNA is TGTGCCAGCAGCTTAGGGAGGGTGGGAAAAGCGCACAATGAGCAGTTCTTC. Translated, this gives CASSLGRVGKAHNEQFF.